The 20 T cell receptor beta chains listed next were all sequenced from one sample in a study of T-cell memory formation after mild COVID-19. One entry per CDR3 protein results from TCRdb running MiXCR on the 5' RACE reads. This table has about 300,000 distinct CDR3 sequences, roughly a fifth appearing once. The sample was PBMCs or a T cell subset sorted from them (not recorded which). These receptors came from a young man who had mild COVID-19 (a few samples of this study predate the infection). Cell type and time point are not known.

The CDR3, as DNA: TGTGCCTGGAAAATGGAAGGGAAGGGTTACGAGCAGTACTTC. Translating gives CAWKMEGKGYEQYF. This rearrangement joins TRBV30 to TRBJ2-7; D not certain. Trimming shortened V by 4 bases and J by 4 bases, and 17 bases separated the two germline ends. Germline V CDR1 and CDR2: GTSNPN, SVGIG (reference sequence). The CDR3 spans 14 residues.

There are a few counts of this clonotype. The rearrangement uses TRBV7-9 and TRBJ1-5; 7 nucleotides agree with TRBD1. Germline V gives CDR1 SEHNR, CDR2 FQNEAQ (reference sequence). The CDR3 consists of 15 residues. The V and J ends lost 2 bases and 5 bases, in that order; junction bases with no gene match: 6. The CDR3 protein is CASSLRGGSDQPQHF. The CDR3 DNA follows: TGTGCCAGCAGCTTAAGAGGGGGCAGTGATCAGCCCCAGCATTTT.

V and J are TRBV19 and TRBJ1-5; no clear D gene. Trimming removed 0 bases at V and 4 bases at J, with 10 bases between. This CDR3 has 15 amino acids. Germline V gene sequence: CDR1 LNHDA, CDR2 SQIVND (reference sequence). DNA for the CDR3: TGTGCCAGTAGTATAGATCCCACTGGGAATCAGCCCCAGCATTTT. Translation: CASSIDPTGNQPQHF. The full variable domain, completed using reference TRBV19 and TRBJ1-5, is DGGITQSPKYLFRKEGQNVTLSCEQNLNHDAMYWYRQDPGQGLRLIYYSQIVNDFQKGDIAEGYSVSREKKESFPLTVTSAQKNPTAFYLCASSIDPTGNQPQHFGDGTRLSIL.

This clonotype was seen a handful of times. The CDR3: CASSAYRSVNEQFF. As DNA, the CDR3 is TGTGCCAGCAGCGCTTACAGGTCTGTGAATGAGCAGTTCTTC. This chain connects TRBV7-2 to TRBJ2-1; D might be TRBD1 (5 bases). CDR1 and CDR2 (germline): SGHTA, FQGNSA. The CDR3 contains 14 residues. V lost 5 bases and J 7 bases, leaving 15 bases between the germline ends.

This rearrangement joins TRBV20-1 to TRBJ1-5, with a tentative D call TRBD1 (5 bases). Germline CDR1 and CDR2: DFQATT and SNEGSKA (reference sequence). Trimming shortened V by 6 bases and J by 0 bases, and 21 bases separated the two germline ends. The CDR3 spans 17 residues. CDR3 residues: CSAPLTGRGYSNQPQHF. DNA for the CDR3: TGCAGTGCCCCTCTCACGGGGAGGGGCTATAGCAATCAGCCCCAGCATTTT.

This clonotype was counted a few times. The gene calls are TRBV7-2 and TRBJ1-1; D is ambiguous. There are 13 residues in the CDR3. The V end was cut by 8 bases, the J end by 0 bases, with 10 bases between. Germline CDR1 SGHTA, CDR2 FQGNSA. CDR3 loop: CASRSTVNTEAFF. The DNA for the CDR3 is TGTGCCAGCCGCTCGACGGTGAACACTGAAGCTTTCTTT.

The chain carries TRBV7-2 and TRBJ1-3, with D maybe TRBD1 (6 bases). In germline, CDR1 is SGHTA, CDR2 FQGNSA. This CDR3 is 16 amino acids long. Trimming shortened V by 4 bases and J by 4 bases, and 17 bases separated the two germline ends. The CDR3 sequence: CASSWVGGPQGNTIYF. The CDR3 DNA is TGTGCCAGCAGCTGGGTGGGGGGGCCCCAAGGAAACACCATATATTTT.

This clonotype was recorded many times. V usage is TRBV5-1 and J usage is TRBJ2-1, with 7 bases fitting TRBD1. Germline V gene data show CDR1 as SGHRS and CDR2 as YFSETQ. The CDR3 runs 15 residues. Unmatched junction bases numbered 4, after V lost 4 bases and J lost 0 bases. The CDR3 sequence: CASSKDRSSYNEQFF. The CDR3 nucleotides read TGCGCCAGCAGCAAGGACAGGAGCTCCTACAATGAGCAGTTCTTC.

The V call is TRBV4-2, the J call TRBJ2-5; D is ambiguous. The V gene's germline CDR1 is LGHNA and CDR2 YNFKEQ. V lost 2 bases, J lost 4 bases, and 8 bases lay in between. This CDR3 is 13 amino acids long. CDR3 residues: CASSQLWGETQYF. CDR3 nucleotides: TGTGCCAGCAGCCAATTATGGGGAGAGACCCAGTACTTC.

V gene TRBV7-9 combines with J gene TRBJ1-3, with D unresolved. The germline V gene encodes CDR1 SEHNR and CDR2 FQNEAQ (reference sequence). Trimming shortened V by 5 bases and J by 4 bases, and 24 bases separated the two germline ends. The CDR3 is 18 residues long. The chain's CDR3 is CASSNTVWAPGSGNTIYF. The CDR3 coding sequence is TGTGCCAGCAGCAACACGGTCTGGGCCCCCGGGTCGGGAAACACCATATATTTT. Looking up the rest from reference TRBV7-9 and TRBJ1-3 gives the full variable domain: DTGVSQNPRHKITKRGQNVTFRCDPISEHNRLYWYRQTLGQGPEFLTYFQNEAQLEKSRLLSDRFSAERPKGSFSTLEIQRTEQGDSAMYLCASSNTVWAPGSGNTIYFGEGSWLTVV.

This clonotype was seen repeatedly, ten times or more. CDR3 nucleotides: TGTGCCAGCGGGTCCCAGGACAACACTGAAGCTTTCTTT. Translation: CASGSQDNTEAFF. This sequence joins TRBV27 and TRBJ1-1; D unclear. Germline V gene data show CDR1 as MNHEY and CDR2 as SMNVEV (reference sequence). V was shortened by 8 bases and J by 2 bases, with 12 bases between the two germline ends. The CDR3 is made up of 13 amino acids.

A few counts support this clonotype. The rearrangement uses TRBV20-1 and TRBJ1-1; D may be TRBD1 (6 bases). V lost 5 bases, J lost 4 bases, and 11 bases lay in between. The CDR3 is 12 residues long. Germline V gives CDR1 DFQATT, CDR2 SNEGSKA (reference sequence). The CDR3 reads CSARQASTEAFF. CDR3 coding DNA: TGCAGTGCTCGACAGGCATCCACTGAAGCTTTCTTT.

This chain connects TRBV6-5 to TRBJ2-3; 9 bases match TRBD2. This CDR3 spans 16 amino acids. The germline gives CDR1 MNHEY, CDR2 SVGAGI. Losses at the gene ends were 0 bases for V and 5 bases for J; bases not matched to a gene: 6. DNA for the CDR3: TGTGCCAGCAGTTACTCTCTAGCGGGGATCGAAGATACGCAGTATTTT. As protein: CASSYSLAGIEDTQYF.

There are a few counts of this clonotype. In DNA form, the CDR3 reads TGTGCCAGCAGCTCGGGACACTACACTGAAGCTTTCTTT. Translation gives CASSSGHYTEAFF. The J gene is TRBJ1-1, the V gene TRBV7-3; D possibly corresponds to TRBD1 (6 bases). With 4 bases removed from V and 3 bases from J, the gap between germline ends came to 9 bases. Germline-derived CDR1 and CDR2 are SGHTA and FQGTGA. The CDR3 sequence is 13 residues long.

V is TRBV5-1 and J is TRBJ2-1; D gene uncertain. Germline V lookup: CDR1 SGHRS, CDR2 YFSETQ. CDR3 length: 14 amino acids. Trimming pared 0 bases from V and 7 bases from J, leaving 11 bases between. CDR3 loop: CASSLGFDGNEQFF. Here the CDR3 DNA reads TGCGCCAGCAGCTTGGGATTTGACGGTAATGAGCAGTTCTTC.

About this clonotype itself: The junction departs from the called germline gene at one end, perhaps through a read error. The chain uses TRBV14 and TRBJ1-1, with 9 bases that match TRBD1. Per germline, CDR1 SGHDN and CDR2 FVKESK. The CDR3 has 15 residues. CDR3 in DNA: TGTGCCAGGAGCCAACAGGGGGCATTGGGAACTGAAGCTTTCTTT. It encodes CARSQQGALGTEAFF.

This clonotype was detected ten times or more. The chain recombines TRBV20-1 with TRBJ2-3; 7 positions agree with TRBD2. Losses at the gene ends were 4 bases for V and 4 bases for J; bases not matched to a gene: 8. Per the germline V gene, CDR1 is DFQATT and CDR2 is SNEGSKA (reference sequence). The CDR3 is 14 amino acids. The CDR3 nucleotides read TGCAGTGCTATCGTCCAAGCGGGGTCAGATACGCAGTATTTT. Translating gives CSAIVQAGSDTQYF.

This clonotype was found a few times. The chain carries TRBV6-5 and TRBJ2-7, with 8 bases aligning to TRBD2. This CDR3 is built from 13 residues. Per germline, CDR1 MNHEY and CDR2 SVGAGI. Trimming at V came to 8 bases and at J to 4 bases, leaving 7 bases not matched to a gene. The DNA of the CDR3 is TGTGCCAGCGCCGCGGGGGGCGGGTACGAGCAGTACTTC. Translating it yields CASAAGGGYEQYF.

This clonotype was recorded a few times. The V call is TRBV5-1, the J call TRBJ2-7; 7 bases agree with TRBD1. The CDR3 spans 15 residues. Per the germline V gene, CDR1 is SGHRS and CDR2 is YFSETQ. V dropped 4 bases and J dropped 2; count of bases not matched to a gene: 9. CDR3 sequence (DNA): TGCGCCAGCAGCACCTCGACAGGGCCAGCCTACGAGCAGTACGTC. Its protein product is CASSTSTGPAYEQYV.

V is TRBV6-5 and J is TRBJ1-2; 9 bases match TRBD1. J gave up 8 bases and V 1 base, and 5 bases lay outside the gene matches. The CDR3 has 14 amino acids. The germline CDR1 and CDR2 sequences are MNHEY and SVGAGI. CDR3 protein: CASSYLGTGSGYTF. The CDR3 nucleotides read TGTGCCAGCAGTTACTTGGGGACAGGGTCCGGCTACACCTTC.